This TCR beta chain was identified in a study of cytomegalovirus exposure and HLA in healthy donors (dated 2017 in TCRdb). For context, the study as a whole: In an earlier analysis of roughly 590 of the donors, 250 to 350 Gb of sequence data and 90 million to 120 million unique TCR beta sequences from approximately 180 million T cells were reported. Approximately 310 gigabases of sequencing data and around 80 million unique TCR sequences made up an early release that covered approximately 650 HLA-typed donors. The genetic ancestry cluster associated with self-reported Caucasian donors included 81% of the roughly 410 genotyped donors. The study aimed to test whether signatures of past pathogen exposure could be identified by cataloging public T cell receptors. The study used immunosequencing to profile the T cell repertoires of several hundred subjects and linked those repertoires to cytomegalovirus serostatus. A separate validation cohort of more than 100 different subjects was used in addition to the roughly 620-subject first cohort. The study combined high-throughput TCR immunosequencing, statistical association of individual TCRs with disease status, and machine learning to predict cytomegalovirus infection status. A later analysis re-examined previously published TCR beta repertoires from roughly 720 donors and added high-resolution HLA genotyping to investigate patterns of TCR occurrence. Rather than using new phenotypic data, the later analysis identified candidate immune exposures from TCR beta sequences and from how often those sequences occurred across donors. In an earlier analysis of several hundred of the donors, high-throughput TCR beta sequencing was used to judge whether each TCR beta V gene segment behaved as functional or pseudogenic. Donor age, sex, ethnicity and CMV serostatus were compiled alongside the repertoire data. Genome-wide SNP genotypes for about 65% of the 666 donors were used in a later genetic analysis, which treated that subset as a discovery cohort. All discovery cohort repertoires had been generated on a single sequencing platform. Both class I and class II loci were covered by HLA typing, at four-digit resolution. The number of donors typed differed by locus, with 629-630 for A, B, C, DRB1 and DQB1, more than 500 for DQA1, over 600 for DPA1, and some 440 for DPB1. Because of strong linkage in the cohort, roughly five DR-DQ haplotypes were treated as single units for association and clustering. Among roughly 370 genotyped donors of the cohort, an average of approximately 240,000 unique TCR beta nucleotide sequences were sequenced per donor, 15% to 20% of them non-productive.

Notes on this clone: Its antigen is not yet known. No much larger clone is present one base from it, and per-base qualities are unavailable.

Study-wide conclusions, independent of this receptor: CMV serostatus was the only immune exposure information available for the cohort. In a later genetic analysis, a missense DCLRE1C variant was associated with V-gene and J-gene trimming of TCR beta chains, and the association was replicated in an independent cohort. Most TCR sequences were observed very rarely across donors, whereas some public TCRs were present in many individuals. A later genetic analysis reported fewer N-insertions in productive TCRs among donors in an Asian-associated ancestry cluster than the roughly 690-donor mean. Because counts were too low, 15 or so rarely observed V segments, including chromosome 9 orphons, were excluded from the earlier analysis of about 500 of the donors. Three of the identified cytomegalovirus-associated TCR beta chains were confirmed in vitro to be specific for cytomegalovirus antigens. The 87-base-pair reads could not distinguish some IMGT-functional V segments, including TRBV6-2 and TRBV6-3, so those segments were excluded. A group of highly shared sequence variants was considered likely to be a technical artifact of the sequencing pipeline. This cohort had only TCR beta chains sequenced, and the lack of alpha or paired-chain data limited which features could be detected. In a later analysis, most CMV-associated TCR beta chains were found to appear HLA-restricted, with HLA associations seemingly driven largely by CMV exposure. Presence/absence analyses assumed roughly uniform sequencing depth across donors, an assumption that may not hold. In a later analysis, TCR association rates were found to vary across HLA loci, with the most associated TCRs seen for DRB1 alleles and the fewest for HLA-C alleles. Several of the top co-occurrence clusters appeared to be linked to parvovirus B19, influenza, CMV and Epstein-Barr virus, according to a later analysis. In a later analysis, HLA-associated TCR beta chains showed more clonal expansion and lower generation probabilities than non-associated chains that were equally common. The authors suggested that the approach could potentially be extended to other disease states and immunological phenotypes. Because some donors lacked HLA typing at each locus, the association tests relied only on the typed subset. Specific HLA alleles were associated with some 15,000 TCR beta sequences at a false discovery rate of 0.05 in a later analysis. A further reported finding was that TCR beta sequences accurately predicted the HLA-A and HLA-B alleles for most subjects in the first cohort. The study gave a list of about 160 TCR beta chains associated with cytomegalovirus. Correlated functional status among segregating V segments might be attributable to linkage disequilibrium, but an unknown experimental factor could not be ruled out. An earlier analysis of some 590 of the donors showed that most TCR beta V segments appeared in productive rearrangements either about 87% or about 30% of the time, which broadly matched IMGT annotations. Cytomegalovirus status was reported to be diagnosed by the classifier with high specificity and sensitivity in both the original and validation cohorts. When HLA alleles, especially DR and DQ, strongly co-occurred, attributing TCR associations to individual alleles was difficult.

In total, roughly 710 healthy bone marrow donors made up the cohort. At the time of sampling, all cohort members were nominally healthy, though unrecorded immune exposures were likely present. The donor was CMV seropositive and belonged to the group of 250 to 300 seropositive cohort members. Every donor gave a peripheral blood sample, and the peripheral blood mononuclear cells from that sample were used for TCR beta sequencing. The Qiagen DNeasy Blood Extraction Kit was used to extract genomic DNA from the blood cell samples. Library preparation was by the immunoSEQ multiplex PCR assay. For the multiplex PCR, a mixture combining 60 forward primers for TCR Vbeta segments and 13 reverse primers for TCR Jbeta segments was used. Amplification of the CDR3 region of rearranged TCR beta genes was performed with a multiplex PCR assay on genomic DNA. The Illumina HiSeq System was used to sequence the amplified TCR beta libraries as 87-base-pair reads. The paper's data handling went like this. A later analysis tallied tens of millions of unique TCR beta chains across the approximately 670 repertoires, and about 12 million of those chains were shared by two or more donors. Raw reads were error-corrected and collapsed into unique sequences by a nearest-neighbor algorithm in which closely related sequences were merged to remove PCR and sequencing errors. V, D and J gene segments were assigned by aligning CDR3 sequences to IMGT reference sequences. For a sequence to be retained, a match of at least six nucleotides was required to both a V gene segment and a J gene segment. A rearrangement counted as productive if the CDR3 had no stop codons and remained in frame with V and J, and every other rearrangement counted as non-productive. CDR3 was defined according to IMGT convention as the region running from the second conserved V-encoded cysteine to the conserved J-encoded phenylalanine. In an earlier analysis of 500 to 650 of the donors, sequences lacking an unambiguous match to a single V gene segment were excluded. An earlier analysis of some 500 of the donors classified V segments as functional when productive rearrangements were above 56.7% and as segregating when the standard deviation between donors was above 5%. A statistical classification framework was developed to diagnose cytomegalovirus status using the catalog of TCR beta chain sequences. V and J gene assignment, in a later analysis, came from comparing TCR nucleotide sequences with IMGT/GENE-DB human TR gene sequences. The TCRdist pipeline was used in a later analysis to assign CDR3 sequences and most-parsimonious VDJ recombination scenarios. In a later analysis, each TCR beta chain was defined by its CDR3 amino acid sequence together with its V-gene family, and reads without a unique V-gene family were excluded. In a later analysis, fewer than 650 highly shared, low-generation-probability nucleotide sequences were removed to address suspected cross-contamination and a sequencing artifact. In a later analysis, a clonal expansion index for each public chain was calculated from normalized within-repertoire ranks of inferred template counts. Generation probabilities in a later analysis came from a VDJ recombination model fitted to out-of-frame rearrangements, and those results were checked against IGoR. Hypergeometric tests were used in a later analysis to score TCR-TCR, TCR-HLA and TCR-CMV co-occurrence, with a repertoire-size bias correction applied to the TCR pairs. A later analysis estimated false discovery rates by permuting HLA or CMV assignments 20 times. In a later analysis, co-occurring TCRs were grouped using DBSCAN, with TCRdist sequence similarity added in when clustering inside HLA-allele-positive subsets. Repertoires with fewer than 30,000 or more than 120,000 public chains were left out of co-occurrence clustering, as were about five repertoires with anomalous nucleotide sharing. TCRdb obtained this table from immuneACCESS and retained in-frame rearrangements with V and J assigned. These tables miss some clones; where compared with another copy, unresolved V genes account for less than half of the shortfall, and the remainder is unexplained. The DNA gave D and trimming, while V, J and clone size come from that table. The sample table shows 90,000 to 120,000 clones, and around three quarters are seen once. 5.2% of the sample is taken by the ten largest.

The CDR3 measures 15 amino acids from cysteine to phenylalanine. Only the CDR3 portion is preserved as DNA: 45 bases, with reading frame beginning at the first base. CDR1 and CDR2 (MGHRA, YSYEKL) derive from the germline V gene. Deletion took 1 base off V and 8 bases off J, with a span of 15 bases between the germline ends. This receptor was taken from a female donor in good health and CMV-seropositive. Material for sequencing was PBMCs. The chain employs TRBV4-1 and TRBJ2-4; no D gene can be assigned with confidence. The DNA is as follows: TGCGCCAGCAGCCAAGGGGTCATCCTAGGAGACATTCAGTACTTC. Translated, it reads CASSQGVILGDIQYF.